This entry describes one T cell receptor beta chain. This entry is derived from a study of blood T cell repertoires in COVID-19. Sequenced by immunoSEQ multiplex PCR; TCRdb stores in-frame clones only, minus some. The sample shows about 210,000 clones, less than 85% of them seen only once. This clonotype was obtained from a woman aged 70-85 years with acute or convalescent COVID-19. Sequencing used peripheral blood.

CDR3 amino acids: CASRGDSYNEQFF. The CDR3 bases are TGTGCCAGCAGGGGGGACAGCTACAATGAGCAGTTCTTC. The chain links TRBV2 to TRBJ2-1, with 7 bases matching TRBD1. Trimming took 6 bases from V and 3 from J; bases not matched to a gene: 2. CDR1 is SNHLY, CDR2 FYNNEI, per germline. The CDR3 has 13 residues.